The clone carrying this TCR beta chain turned up a few times. Its antigen remains unknown. TCRdb analysed the RT-PCR reads with MiXCR anew, one entry per CDR3 protein. The data contain 750,000 to 850,000 distinct CDR3 sequences, 15% to 20% of them singletons. This CDR3 has 12 residues. Deletions cut 8 bases from V and 8 bases from J, with 13 bases between. Germline CDR1 reads MNHNS; CDR2 reads SASEGT. This record belongs to a study of response to subunit inactivated influenza vaccine. Study-level points and caveats: There was a suggestion from the authors that each seasonal influenza vaccination recruits few new T cells.

The chain uses TRBV6-1 and TRBJ2-1, with a possible D match to TRBD2 (7 bases). Sequencing was performed on PBMCs from blood, taken less than 6 days after vaccination. The sequence derives from a man aged 50-60 years who received an inactivated influenza vaccine. CDR3 nucleotide sequence: TGTGCCAGCGGGGGGGCCTCTTATGAGCAGTTCTTC. Its translation is CASGGASYEQFF.